A selection of T cell receptor beta chains follows, all from one sample in a study of response to subunit inactivated influenza vaccine. TCRdb fed the RT-PCR reads into MiXCR, producing one record per CDR3 protein. The table lists 550,000 to 650,000 distinct CDR3 sequences, roughly 12% of them singletons. This specimen consisted of PBMCs from blood, obtained on the day of vaccination. All receptors derive from a man aged 50 to 60 who received an inactivated influenza vaccine. The CDR3 runs from the conserved cysteine through the conserved F or W. Fields, in order: CDR3 protein, CDR3 DNA, D gene, V gene, J gene, CDR3 length, clone size. The D gene is left open where the match is weak. The size field is filled for only some rows; it gives once, few, many or a size class.

CSAWGRPYNSPLHF	TGCAGTGCTTGGGGACGGCCCTATAATTCACCCCTCCACTTT	NA	TRBV20-1	TRBJ1-6	14	NA
CASSSIPDSGYEQYF	TGTGCCAGCAGTTCCATCCCGGACAGCGGCTACGAGCAGTACTTC	NA	TRBV27	TRBJ2-7	15	few
CTSRAGQETQYF	TGCACCAGCAGAGCGGGGCAAGAGACCCAGTACTTC	NA	TRBV1	TRBJ2-5	12	few
CASSQGVGRADTQYF	TGTGCCAGCAGCCAAGGAGTGGGTCGGGCAGATACGCAGTATTTT	NA	TRBV3-1	TRBJ2-3	15	once
CASSQFRGFFYEQYF	TGTGCCAGCAGCCAATTCCGGGGCTTTTTCTACGAGCAGTACTTC	NA	TRBV3-1	TRBJ2-7	15	NA
CASSRAGGHNEQFF	TGTGCCAGCTCACGGGCAGGGGGGCACAATGAGCAGTTCTTC	NA	TRBV18	TRBJ2-1	14	few
CASSLRIGTGLIEQYF	TGTGCCAGCAGCTTACGTATCGGGACGGGTCTGATCGAGCAGTACTTC	NA	TRBV7-2	TRBJ2-7	16	few
CASSLGQGRTYEQYF	TGTGCCAGCAGCTTAGGGCAGGGGCGGACCTACGAGCAGTACTTC	NA	TRBV5-1	TRBJ2-7	15	many
CASSTGPVLEQYF	TGTGCCAGCTCGACAGGACCTGTTCTCGAGCAGTACTTC	NA	TRBV5-6	TRBJ2-7	13	many
CSAREYEAFF	TGCAGTGCTAGAGAATATGAAGCTTTCTTT	NA	TRBV20-1	TRBJ1-1	10	NA